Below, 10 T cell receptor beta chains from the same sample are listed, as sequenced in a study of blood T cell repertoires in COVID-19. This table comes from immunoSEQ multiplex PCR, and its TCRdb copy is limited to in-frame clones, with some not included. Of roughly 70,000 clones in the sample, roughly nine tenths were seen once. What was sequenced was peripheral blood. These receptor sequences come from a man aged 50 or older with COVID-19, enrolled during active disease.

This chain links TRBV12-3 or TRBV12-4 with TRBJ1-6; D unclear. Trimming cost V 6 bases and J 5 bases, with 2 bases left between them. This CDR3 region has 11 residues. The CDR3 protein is CASSDNSPLHF. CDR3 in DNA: TGTGCCAGCAGCGATAATTCACCCCTCCACTTT.

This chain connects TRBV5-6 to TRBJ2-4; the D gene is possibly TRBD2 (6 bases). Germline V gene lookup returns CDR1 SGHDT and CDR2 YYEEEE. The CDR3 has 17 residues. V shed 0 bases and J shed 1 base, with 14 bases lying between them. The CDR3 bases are TGTGCCAGCAGCTTGGGATTCGGGCGGGATGCCAAAAACATTCAGTACTTC. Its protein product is CASSLGFGRDAKNIQYF.

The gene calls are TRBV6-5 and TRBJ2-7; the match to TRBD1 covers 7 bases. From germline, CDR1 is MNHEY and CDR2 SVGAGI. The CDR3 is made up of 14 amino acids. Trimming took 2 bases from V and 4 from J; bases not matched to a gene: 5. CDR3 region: CASSYKWDSYEQYF. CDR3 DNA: TGTGCCAGCAGTTACAAATGGGACAGTTACGAGCAGTACTTC.

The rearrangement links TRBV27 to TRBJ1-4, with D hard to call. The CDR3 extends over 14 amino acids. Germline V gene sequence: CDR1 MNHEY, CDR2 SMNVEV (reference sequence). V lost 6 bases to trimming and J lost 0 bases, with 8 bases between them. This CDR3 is CASSLRATNEKLFF. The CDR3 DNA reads TGTGCCAGCAGCTTAAGAGCAACTAATGAAAAACTGTTTTTT.

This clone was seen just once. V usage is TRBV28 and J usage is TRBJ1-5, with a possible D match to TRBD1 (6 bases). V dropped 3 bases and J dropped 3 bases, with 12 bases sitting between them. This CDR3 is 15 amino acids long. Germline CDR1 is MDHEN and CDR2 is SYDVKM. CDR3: CASSLRGGVNQPQHF. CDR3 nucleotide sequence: TGTGCCAGCAGTTTGCGAGGGGGGGTCAATCAGCCCCAGCATTTT. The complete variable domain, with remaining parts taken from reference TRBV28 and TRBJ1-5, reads DVKVTQSSRYLVKRTGEKVFLECVQDMDHENMFWYRQDPGLGLRLIYFSYDVKMKEKGDIPEGYSVSREKKERFSLILESASTNQTSMYLCASSLRGGVNQPQHFGDGTRLSIL.

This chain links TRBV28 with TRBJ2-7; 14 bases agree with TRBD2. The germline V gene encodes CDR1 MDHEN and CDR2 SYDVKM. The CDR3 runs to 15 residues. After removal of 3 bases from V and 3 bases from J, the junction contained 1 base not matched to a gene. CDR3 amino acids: CASSFGLAGGYEQYF. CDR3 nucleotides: TGTGCCAGCAGTTTCGGACTAGCGGGAGGCTACGAGCAGTACTTC.

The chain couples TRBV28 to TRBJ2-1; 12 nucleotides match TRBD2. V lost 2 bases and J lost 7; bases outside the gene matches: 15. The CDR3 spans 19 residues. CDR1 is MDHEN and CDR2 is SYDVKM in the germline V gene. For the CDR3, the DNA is TGTGCCAGCAGTTTAGCCGGGCGAGGACTAGCGGGAAGAGAGAATGAGCAGTTCTTC. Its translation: CASSLAGRGLAGRENEQFF.

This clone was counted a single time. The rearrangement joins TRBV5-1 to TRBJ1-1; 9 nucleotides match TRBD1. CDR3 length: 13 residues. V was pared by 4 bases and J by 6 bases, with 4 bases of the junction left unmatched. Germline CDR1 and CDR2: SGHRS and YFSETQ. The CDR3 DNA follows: TGCGCCAGCAGCAAGGACAGGGGTCCTGAAGCTTTCTTT. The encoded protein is CASSKDRGPEAFF.

CDR3 protein: CATSRVEGLSNEKLFF. DNA of the CDR3: TGTGCCACCAGCAGAGTTGAGGGTCTCTCTAATGAAAAACTGTTTTTT. The J gene is TRBJ1-4, the V gene TRBV15; D unresolved. There are 16 residues in the CDR3. Germline V gives CDR1 LNHNV, CDR2 YYDKDF (reference sequence). V lost 1 base to trimming and J lost 3 bases, with 12 bases between them.

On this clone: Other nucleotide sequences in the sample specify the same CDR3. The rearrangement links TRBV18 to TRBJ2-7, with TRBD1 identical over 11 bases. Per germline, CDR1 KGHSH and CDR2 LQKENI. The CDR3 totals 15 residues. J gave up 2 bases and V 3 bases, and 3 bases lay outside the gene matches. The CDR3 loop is CASSPPGQGAYEQYF. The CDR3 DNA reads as TGTGCCAGCTCACCTCCGGGACAGGGGGCCTACGAGCAGTACTTC.